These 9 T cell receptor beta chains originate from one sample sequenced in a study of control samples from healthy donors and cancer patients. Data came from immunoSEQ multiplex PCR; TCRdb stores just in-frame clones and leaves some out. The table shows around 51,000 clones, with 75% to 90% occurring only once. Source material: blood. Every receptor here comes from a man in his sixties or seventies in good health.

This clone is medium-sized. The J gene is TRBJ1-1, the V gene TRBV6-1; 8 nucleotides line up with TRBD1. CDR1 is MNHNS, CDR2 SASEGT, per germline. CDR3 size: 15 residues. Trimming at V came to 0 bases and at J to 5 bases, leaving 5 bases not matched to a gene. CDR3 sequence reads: CASSEALQGGTEAFF. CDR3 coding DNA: TGTGCCAGCAGTGAAGCCTTACAGGGGGGGACTGAAGCTTTCTTT.

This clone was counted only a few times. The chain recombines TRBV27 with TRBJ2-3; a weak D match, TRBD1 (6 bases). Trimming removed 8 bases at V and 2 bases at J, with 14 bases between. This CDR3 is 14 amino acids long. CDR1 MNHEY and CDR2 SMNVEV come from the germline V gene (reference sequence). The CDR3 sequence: CASQQGRYTDTQYF. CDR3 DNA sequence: TGTGCCAGCCAACAGGGACGGTACACAGATACGCAGTATTTT.

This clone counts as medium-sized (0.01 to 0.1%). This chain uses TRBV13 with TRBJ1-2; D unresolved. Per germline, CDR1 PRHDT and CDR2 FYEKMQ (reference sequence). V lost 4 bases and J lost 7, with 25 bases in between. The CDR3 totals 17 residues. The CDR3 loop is CASSSREAGPRMGGYTF. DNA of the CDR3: TGTGCCAGCAGCTCTAGAGAGGCCGGGCCTCGAATGGGTGGCTACACCTTC. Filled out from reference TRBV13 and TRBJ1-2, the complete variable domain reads AAGVIQSPRHLIKEKRETATLKCYPIPRHDTVYWYQQGPGQDPQFLISFYEKMQSDKGSIPDRFSAQQFSDYHSELNMSSLELGDSALYFCASSSREAGPRMGGYTFGSGTRLTVV.

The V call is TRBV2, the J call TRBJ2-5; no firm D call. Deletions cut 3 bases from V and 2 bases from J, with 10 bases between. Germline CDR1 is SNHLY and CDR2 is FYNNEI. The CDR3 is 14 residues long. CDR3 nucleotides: TGTGCCAGCAGTGACTGGGTAGGGCAAGAGACCCAGTACTTC. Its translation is CASSDWVGQETQYF.

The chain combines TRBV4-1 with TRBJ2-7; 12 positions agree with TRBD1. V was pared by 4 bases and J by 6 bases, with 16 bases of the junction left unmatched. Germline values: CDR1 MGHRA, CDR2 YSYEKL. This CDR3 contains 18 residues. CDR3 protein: CASSRGGTGGSPLVEQYF. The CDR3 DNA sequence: TGCGCCAGCAGCCGAGGCGGGACAGGGGGCTCCCCGCTCGTCGAGCAGTACTTC.

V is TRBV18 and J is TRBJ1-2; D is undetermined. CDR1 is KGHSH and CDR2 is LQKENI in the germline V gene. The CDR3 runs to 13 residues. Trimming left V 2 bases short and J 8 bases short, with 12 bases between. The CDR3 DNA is TGTGCCAGCTCACCAAATAACCCTCAAGGCTACACCTTC. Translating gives CASSPNNPQGYTF.

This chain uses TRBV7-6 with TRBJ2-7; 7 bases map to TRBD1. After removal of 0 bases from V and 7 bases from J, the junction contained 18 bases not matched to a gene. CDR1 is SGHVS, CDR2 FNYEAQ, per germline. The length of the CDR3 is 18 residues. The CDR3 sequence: CASSLAIRQGGGVGEQYF. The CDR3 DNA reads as TGTGCCAGCAGCTTAGCCATCCGACAAGGGGGCGGTGTGGGGGAGCAGTACTTC.

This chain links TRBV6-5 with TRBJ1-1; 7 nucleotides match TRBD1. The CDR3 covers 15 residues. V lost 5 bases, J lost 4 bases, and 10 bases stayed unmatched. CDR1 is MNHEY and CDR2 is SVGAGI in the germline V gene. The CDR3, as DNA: TGTGCCAGCAGTCCCCGACAGGGTGGAGGCACTGAAGCTTTCTTT. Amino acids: CASSPRQGGGTEAFF.

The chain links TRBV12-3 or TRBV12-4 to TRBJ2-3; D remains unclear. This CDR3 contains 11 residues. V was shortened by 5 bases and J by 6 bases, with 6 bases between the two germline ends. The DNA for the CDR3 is TGTGCCAGCAGTCTAGGGGATACGCAGTATTTT. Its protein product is CASSLGDTQYF.